What follows is one T cell receptor beta chain and its context. The data were taken from a study of T cell changes during pregnancy in multiple sclerosis. Repertoires were generated with immunoSEQ multiplex PCR, while TCRdb's copy carries only in-frame clones and drops some. The sample carries around 110,000 clones, approximately 90% recorded once. This receptor was taken from a female donor with multiple sclerosis, enrolled in a pregnancy study. The input for sequencing was peripheral blood, taken after pregnancy.

The CDR3 here is CAISESFDPGVYTGELFF. In nucleotides, the CDR3 is TGTGCCATCAGTGAGTCGTTCGATCCAGGGGTGTATACCGGGGAGCTGTTTTTT. This rearrangement joins TRBV10-3 to TRBJ2-2; possibly TRBD1 for D (6 bases). Germline CDR1 is ENHRY and CDR2 is SYGVKD. The CDR3 is made up of 18 amino acids. V gave up 0 bases and J gave up 5 bases, with 19 bases separating them.